This T cell receptor beta chain is drawn from a study of OX40 agonist ivuxolimab in advanced cancers. The J segment lost 4 bases and the V segment lost 3 bases, leaving 8 bases of the junction unmatched. Germline loops: CDR1 SGHRS, CDR2 YFSETQ. The CDR3 sequence is 15 residues long. Method: immunoSEQ multiplex PCR; TCRdb's copy keeps in-frame clones and lacks some. The data show 77,000 or so clones, 89% seen once. The V gene is TRBV5-1, the J gene TRBJ2-5, with 8 bases matching TRBD2. The specimen comprised CD4+ or CD8+ T cells sorted from blood, sampled in a trial of the OX40 agonist ivuxolimab. This sequence was found in an adult with an advanced solid tumor such as melanoma, head and neck, liver or kidney cancer. The CDR3 coding sequence is TGCGCCAGCAGCTGGGCGGGAGGATATTTAGAGACCCAGTACTTC. Protein sequence: CASSWAGGYLETQYF.